A selection of T cell receptor beta chains follows, all from one sample in a study of a mutant IDH1 vaccine in newly diagnosed glioma. No antigens are known for them. Sequenced by immunoSEQ multiplex PCR; TCRdb stores in-frame clones only, minus some. The table has about 36,000 clones, roughly 80% seen once. This sample comprised peripheral blood mononuclear cells (PBMCs), obtained from a glioma patient whose treatment included an IDH1 peptide vaccine. These receptors all come from a woman in her 30s with glioma. Some clones in this sample may be carry-over from other donors' samples. Each CDR3 is given with its conserved first and last residue. The D gene is left open where the match is weak. Clone size is stated in some rows and not others, as once, few, many or a class when expanded.

clone_size d_call j_call v_call cdr3_nt cdr3_aa
once TRBD2 TRBJ2-1 TRBV29-1 TGCAGCGTTGAAGTATCTAGCGGGAGAAGGGATGAGCAGTTCTTC CSVEVSSGRRDEQFF
- TRBD2 TRBJ2-7 TRBV18 TGTGCCAGCTCACCAGCAGGGTATGAACTAGCGGGAACCTACGAGCAGTACTTC CASSPAGYELAGTYEQYF
- - TRBJ2-7 TRBV11-2 TGTGCCAGCAGCTTAGACGAGTCCGTAGGAGCCGAGCAGTACTTC CASSLDESVGAEQYF
- - TRBJ2-3 TRBV6-5 TGTGCCAGCAGTTACTCGATGGTGGGAGCAGATACGCAGTATTTT CASSYSMVGADTQYF
- - TRBJ2-1 TRBV4-1 TGCGCCAGCAGCCAATTTAGCAATGAGCAGTTCTTC CASSQFSNEQFF
- - TRBJ1-1 TRBV9 TGTGCCAGCAGCGTCGGGGGCACGAACACTGAAGCTTTCTTT CASSVGGTNTEAFF
medium-sized TRBD1 TRBJ1-5 TRBV10-1 TGCGCCAGGCTCGGGGGGGACAGGGGGACTTTTAGCAATCAGCCCCAGCATTTT CARLGGDRGTFSNQPQHF
- - TRBJ1-2 TRBV28 TGTGCCAGCAGTTTTGGGGGGAATGGCTACACCTTC CASSFGGNGYTF
once - TRBJ2-7 TRBV2 TGTGCCAGCAGTGGTAGGGGACACGCGATGGGGGGACTCCACTACGAGCAGTACTTC CASSGRGHAMGGLHYEQYF
- - TRBJ2-5 TRBV12-5 TGTGCTAGTGGCCGCGGCCTTGGGGAGACCCAGTACTTC CASGRGLGETQYF
- - TRBJ1-1 TRBV29-1 TGCAGCGTTGATGGGGGCCACAGCACTGAAGCTTTCTTT CSVDGGHSTEAFF
- - TRBJ2-1 TRBV19 TGTGCCAGTAGTAGGGCTAGTGGGTGGGGTGAGCAGTTCTTC CASSRASGWGEQFF
few TRBD2 TRBJ2-3 TRBV11-2 TGTGCCAGCAGCCCCCGGACTAGCGGGAGCGATACGCAGTATTTT CASSPRTSGSDTQYF
- - TRBJ2-7 TRBV7-9 TGTGCCAGCACCTACCCCGAGGCGGGGGCGGACGAGCAGTACTTC CASTYPEAGADEQYF
- - TRBJ1-5 TRBV10-3 TGTGCCATCAGTCGGGGGGATCAGCCCCAGCATTTT CAISRGDQPQHF